This TCR beta chain was sequenced during a study of the immune and genomic landscape of osteosarcoma (dated by TCRdb to the early 2020s). With respect to the entire study: The overall cohort was composed of under 55 pediatric and adult patients with high-grade osteosarcoma, and a median age at diagnosis of 25 to 30 years (range about 5-81) was recorded. Poor-risk disease was overrepresented in the cohort, as 73% of patients had an unfavorable pathologic response to standard therapy and about 68% were deceased. In the overall cohort, roughly three fifths of patients were male, and approximately 80% had localized disease at diagnosis. Three patients contributed a couple of samples from the same tumor site. To define immunogenic potential, the study profiled osteosarcoma specimens using whole genome, RNA and T-cell receptor sequencing along with immunohistochemistry and reverse phase protein arrays. The osteosarcoma immunogenomic landscape was characterized by integrating TCR sequencing results with transcriptome, protein array and immunostaining data. The study aimed to explain the limited clinical activity of immune checkpoint inhibitors in osteosarcoma. Study-wide findings and limitations: Because osteosarcoma is rare and all possible samples were collected, sample size was not determined by any statistical method. Overall, productive TCR clonality was low, with an average of 0.09 and a maximum of 0.3, which suggests limited T-cell clonal expansion. Although TCR productive clonality was higher in the immune-hot C3 cluster than in the cold C1 cluster, TCR productive clonality was still low overall. Matched blood was collected from only two patients, alongside the frozen tumor specimens. Clonality benchmarks were derived from external normal skin and healthy peripheral blood data rather than from matched normal tissue. About 5 cases had a single hyperexpanded clone dominating the repertoire, and all had fewer than 100 T-cell clonotypes.

Details on this clone: Its antigen remains undetermined. Per-base quality was not reported, and no clone a single base away is much larger than it.

TCR beta chain CDR3 regions were immunosequenced using the ImmunoSEQ Assay (Adaptive Biotechnologies). Per the original workflow: TCRB rearrangements, read counts, read proportions and gene usage were exported through the ImmunoSEQ Analyzer platform. T-cell clonality was calculated on productive rearrangements as 1 minus Pielou's evenness. Clonal space homeostasis binned clonotypes as rare, small, medium, large or hyperexpanded (0.01 to 1 of the repertoire). TCR productive clonality was compared across immune clusters C1, C2 and C3 using the Wilcoxon rank sum test. The immuneACCESS repertoire file appears here via TCRdb, limited to in-frame rearrangements. These files lack a portion of the clones; in checked studies, under half of the deficit traces to unresolved V genes, and the cause of the others is not known. V and J calls and clone size are copied from that table; D and trimming were computed from the DNA. A total of 6,000 to 7,000 clones appear in this sample, around 68% of them only once. Approximately 16% of the sample comes from the top ten.

The V and J ends are trimmed by 11 bases and 8 bases, leaving 18 bases between them. CDR1 and CDR2 were assigned from the germline V gene as MDHEN and SYDVKM. Including cysteine and phenylalanine, the CDR3 has 12 amino acids. CDR3 DNA is the only sequence kept; it has 36 bases, read in frame from the first base. The tumors sampled were post-treatment primary, local recurrence and metastasis specimens taken from patients with a poor prognosis. Here the chain combines TRBV28 and TRBJ1-2; the D gene is not confidently resolved. The sequenced sample consisted of osteosarcoma tumor tissue from the lung. The receptor comes from a human donor with osteosarcoma. The DNA reads as follows: TGTGCCGGTTCCCGTCCGGGGTACGGCTACACCTTC. It encodes CAGSRPGYGYTF.